This note documents a single T cell receptor beta chain sequence. Antigen unknown. These data are taken from a study of shared clonotypes between healthy human individuals. Terminally differentiated effector memory CD45RA+ cells were left out of the naive CD8 fraction, which was CD45RO-negative and positively selected for CCR7. V lost 0 bases and J 4 bases, leaving 13 bases between the germline ends. The CDR3 covers 15 residues. Germline V gives CDR1 SGDLS, CDR2 YYNGEE. General study results and limits: Specimens sampled were limited to blood, with tissue repertoires likely differing. It was the non-shared clonotypes that had lower generation probabilities than clonotypes shared by all four donors. The expectation was that sequencing depth would affect clonotype sharing among donors.

Sequencing used immunoSEQ multiplex PCR; TCRdb keeps in-frame clones, though not all of them. The data hold some 2,000,000 clones, with about 95% observed a single time. The clonotype originates from a man aged 18-30 years in good health. This rearrangement joins TRBV9 to TRBJ2-5; possibly TRBD1 or TRBD2 for D (5 bases each). Sequenced material: naive CD8+ T cells sorted from blood. The chain's CDR3 is CASSVDGAAGETQYF. CDR3 nucleotides: TGTGCCAGCAGCGTAGACGGGGCTGCGGGAGAGACCCAGTACTTC.